The TCR beta chain described here comes from a study of CD8 T cells in ankylosing spondylitis. TCR beta libraries were made by quantitative 5'-RACE with molecular barcodes. Each CDR3 protein is one row after TCRdb ran MiXCR on the 5' RACE reads. Found here are some 240,000 distinct CDR3 sequences, 15% to 20% of them singletons; the top ten hold approximately 33%. Study-wide results and limits: Reportedly, disease-linked clones are significantly enriched in ankylosing spondylitis patients' matched synovial fluid.

With respect to this clonotype: The antigen is not known.

The CDR3 runs to 16 residues. The V gene end was trimmed by 6 bases and the J gene end by 4 bases; junction bases not matched to a gene: 8. V gene TRBV12-3 or TRBV12-4 combines with J gene TRBJ2-1; 11 bases fit TRBD1. Sequencing was done on a sample of blood, either unsorted or a sorted T cell fraction (not recorded which). The clonotype originates from a male donor with ankylosing spondylitis or in good health (not recorded which). The CDR3: CASSTWTGGLYNEQFF. In DNA, the CDR3 is TGTGCCAGCAGCACTTGGACAGGGGGCTTATACAATGAGCAGTTCTTC.